This T cell receptor (beta chain) was sequenced for a study of tumor-infiltrating lymphocytes in localized non-small cell lung cancer. The wider study: The cohort mixed smokers and never-smokers, several histologies, and some post-neoadjuvant-chemotherapy samples. From each patient, both tumor and uninvolved lung, non-adjacent to tumor, were sampled.

CDR1 and CDR2 (germline): MNHEY, SMNVEV (reference sequence). CDR3 size: 13 residues. Deletions cut 3 bases from V and 5 bases from J, with 11 bases between. Study-wide points: Available tissue quantity limited TCR sequencing to a patient subset. Tumors had more T cell infiltration than uninvolved lung, per TCRbeta sequencing and CD3 counts.

Note on this clone: Its specificity is unknown.

The assay was immunoSEQ multiplex PCR, and TCRdb's table has in-frame clones only and misses some. The repertoire holds about 9,300 clones, with about 80% as singletons. The TCR originated in a human donor with non-small cell lung cancer. The sample consisted of uninvolved lung tissue not adjacent to the tumor. V is TRBV27 and J is TRBJ2-7; D may correspond to TRBD1 or TRBD2 (5 bases each). The CDR3 spells CASSLGDRNEQYF. In DNA form, the CDR3 reads TGTGCCAGCAGTTTGGGGGATAGAAACGAGCAGTACTTC.